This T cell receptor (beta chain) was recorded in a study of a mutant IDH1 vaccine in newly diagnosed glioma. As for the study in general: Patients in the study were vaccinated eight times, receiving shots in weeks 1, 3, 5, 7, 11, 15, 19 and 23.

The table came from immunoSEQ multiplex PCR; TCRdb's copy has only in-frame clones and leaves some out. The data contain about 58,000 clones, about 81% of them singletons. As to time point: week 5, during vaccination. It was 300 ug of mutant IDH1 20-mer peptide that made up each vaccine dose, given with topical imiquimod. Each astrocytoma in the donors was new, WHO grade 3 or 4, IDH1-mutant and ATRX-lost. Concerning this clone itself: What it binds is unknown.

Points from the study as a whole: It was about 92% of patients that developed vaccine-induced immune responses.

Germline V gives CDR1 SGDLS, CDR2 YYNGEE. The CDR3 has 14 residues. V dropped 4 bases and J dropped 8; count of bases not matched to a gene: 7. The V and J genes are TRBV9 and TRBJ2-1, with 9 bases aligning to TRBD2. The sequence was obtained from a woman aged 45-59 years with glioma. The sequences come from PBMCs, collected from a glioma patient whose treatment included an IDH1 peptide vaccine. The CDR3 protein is CASSITGTSYEQFF. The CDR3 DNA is TGTGCCAGCAGCATTACCGGGACTAGCTATGAGCAGTTCTTC.